This T cell receptor beta chain is drawn from a study of blood T cells in healthy people across ages. Study results and caveats: It was held that diversity estimates obtained from one million T cells represented underestimates.

Extracted total RNA amounted to at least 5.5 micrograms for each sample. The germline V gene encodes CDR1 SGHAT and CDR2 FQNNGV. Trimming took 5 bases from V and 6 from J, leaving 20 bases between them. The CDR3 spans 16 residues. Points on this clonotype: Its antigen is undetermined.

Through a sample-barcoded 5' primer and a J-beta primer mix, a second PCR was run for roughly 7 to 11 cycles. TCRdb reprocessed the 5' RACE reads with MiXCR, giving one entry per CDR3 protein. The sample has about 640,000 distinct CDR3 sequences, 58% seen once; the top ten hold over 30%. The sample comprised blood. The V call is TRBV11-2, the J call TRBJ2-1; maybe TRBD2 (6 bases). The sequence was collected from a man between 60 and 70 years old in good health. For the CDR3, the DNA is TGTGCCAGCAGCCCTGCCGGTGGGGACTCTCGCAATGAGCAGTTCTTC. Protein product: CASSPAGGDSRNEQFF.